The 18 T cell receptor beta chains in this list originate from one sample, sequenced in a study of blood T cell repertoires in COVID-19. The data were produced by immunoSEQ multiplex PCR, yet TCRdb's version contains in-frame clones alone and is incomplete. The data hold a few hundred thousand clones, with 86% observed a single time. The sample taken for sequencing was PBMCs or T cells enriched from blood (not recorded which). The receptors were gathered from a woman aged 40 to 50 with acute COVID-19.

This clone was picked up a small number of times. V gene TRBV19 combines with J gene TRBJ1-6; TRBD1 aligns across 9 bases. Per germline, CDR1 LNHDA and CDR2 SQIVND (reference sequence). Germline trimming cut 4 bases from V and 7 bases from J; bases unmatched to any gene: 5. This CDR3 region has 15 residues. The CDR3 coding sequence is TGTGCCAGTAGTACCCAACAGGGGGCGAATTCACCCCTCCACTTT. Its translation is CASSTQQGANSPLHF.

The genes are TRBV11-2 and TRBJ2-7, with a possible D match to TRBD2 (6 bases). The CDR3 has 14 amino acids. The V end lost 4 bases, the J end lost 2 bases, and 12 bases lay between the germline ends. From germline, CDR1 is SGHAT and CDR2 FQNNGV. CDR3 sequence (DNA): TGTGCCAGCAGCTCTAGCGCCCTCCCCTACGAGCAGTACTTC. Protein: CASSSSALPYEQYF.

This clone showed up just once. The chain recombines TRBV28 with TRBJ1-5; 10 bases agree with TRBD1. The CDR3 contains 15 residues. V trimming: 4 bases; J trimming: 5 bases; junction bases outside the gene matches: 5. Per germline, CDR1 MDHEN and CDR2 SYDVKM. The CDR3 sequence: CASSSPGQGYQPQHF. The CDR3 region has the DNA TGTGCCAGCAGTTCACCGGGACAGGGGTATCAGCCCCAGCATTTT.

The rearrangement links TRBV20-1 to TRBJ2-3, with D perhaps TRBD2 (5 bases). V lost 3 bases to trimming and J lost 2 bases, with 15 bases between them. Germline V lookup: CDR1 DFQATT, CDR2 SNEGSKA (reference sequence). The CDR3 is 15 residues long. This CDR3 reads CSASEPRRPTDTQYF. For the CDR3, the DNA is TGCAGTGCTAGTGAGCCAAGGAGGCCCACAGATACGCAGTATTTT.

DNA for the CDR3: TGTGCCAGCAGCCATTCTATTGGACAGGACACTGAAGCTTTCTTT. Its protein is CASSHSIGQDTEAFF. The rearrangement uses TRBV4-2 and TRBJ1-1, with TRBD1 identical over 7 bases. Trimming cost V 3 bases and J 3 bases; bases outside gene matches: 7. The germline V gene has CDR1 LGHNA and CDR2 YNFKEQ. The CDR3 covers 15 residues.

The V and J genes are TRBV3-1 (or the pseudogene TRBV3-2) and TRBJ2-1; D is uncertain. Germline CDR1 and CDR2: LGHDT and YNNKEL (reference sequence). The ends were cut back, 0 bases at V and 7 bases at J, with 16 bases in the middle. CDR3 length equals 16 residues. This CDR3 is CASSQEVSRLENEQFF. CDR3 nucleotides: TGTGCCAGCAGCCAAGAGGTTTCCAGGTTAGAAAATGAGCAGTTCTTC.

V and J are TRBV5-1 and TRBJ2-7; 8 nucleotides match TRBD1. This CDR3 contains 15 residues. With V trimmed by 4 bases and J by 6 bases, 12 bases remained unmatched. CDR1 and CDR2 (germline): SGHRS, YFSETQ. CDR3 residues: CASSARRGQEPEQYF. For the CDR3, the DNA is TGCGCCAGCAGCGCGCGCAGGGGACAGGAACCCGAGCAGTACTTC.

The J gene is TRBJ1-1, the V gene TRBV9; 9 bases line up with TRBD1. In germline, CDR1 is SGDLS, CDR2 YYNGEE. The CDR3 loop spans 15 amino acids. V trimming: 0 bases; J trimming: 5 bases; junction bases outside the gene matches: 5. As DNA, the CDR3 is TGTGCCAGCAGCGTAGAAGGACAGGGGCAGACTGAAGCTTTCTTT. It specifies CASSVEGQGQTEAFF.

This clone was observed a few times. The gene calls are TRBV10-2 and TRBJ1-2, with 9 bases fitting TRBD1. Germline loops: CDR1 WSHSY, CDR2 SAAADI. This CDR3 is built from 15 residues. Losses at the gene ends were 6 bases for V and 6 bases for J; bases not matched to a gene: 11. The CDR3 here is CASRTGTGFWDGYTF. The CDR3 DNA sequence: TGCGCCAGCAGAACCGGGACAGGGTTTTGGGATGGCTACACCTTC.

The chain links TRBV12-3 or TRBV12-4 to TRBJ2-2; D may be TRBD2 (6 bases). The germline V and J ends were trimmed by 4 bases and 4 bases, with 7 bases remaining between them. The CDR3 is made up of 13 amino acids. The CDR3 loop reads CASSWGVTGELFF. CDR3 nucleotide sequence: TGTGCCAGCAGTTGGGGGGTCACCGGGGAGCTGTTTTTT.

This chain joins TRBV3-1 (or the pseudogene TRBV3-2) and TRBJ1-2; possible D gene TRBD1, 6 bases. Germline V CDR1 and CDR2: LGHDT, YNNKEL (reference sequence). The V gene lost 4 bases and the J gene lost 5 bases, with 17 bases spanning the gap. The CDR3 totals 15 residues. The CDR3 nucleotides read TGTGCCAGCAGCCCCCAGGACAGAAGGCCGTATGGCTACACCTTC. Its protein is CASSPQDRRPYGYTF.

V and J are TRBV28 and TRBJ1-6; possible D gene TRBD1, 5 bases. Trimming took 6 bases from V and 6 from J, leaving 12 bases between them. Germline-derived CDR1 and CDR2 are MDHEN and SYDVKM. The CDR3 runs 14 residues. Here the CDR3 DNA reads TGTGCCAGCAGCCTAGCGGGGCGTAATTCACCCCTCCACTTT. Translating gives CASSLAGRNSPLHF.

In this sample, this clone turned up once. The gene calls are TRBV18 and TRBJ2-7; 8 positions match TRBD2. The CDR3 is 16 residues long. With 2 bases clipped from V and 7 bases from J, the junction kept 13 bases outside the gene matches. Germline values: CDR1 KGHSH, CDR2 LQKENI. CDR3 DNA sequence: TGTGCCAGCTCACCAGGGGGCACGGGAGGGCCTAGGGAGCAGTACTTC. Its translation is CASSPGGTGGPREQYF.

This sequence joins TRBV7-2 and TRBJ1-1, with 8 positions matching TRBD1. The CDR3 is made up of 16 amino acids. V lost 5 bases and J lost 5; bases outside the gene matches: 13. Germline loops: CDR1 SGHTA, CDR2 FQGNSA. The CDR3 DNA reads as TGTGCCAGCAGCCCCGGACAGGGAAGTATGGGTACTGAAGCTTTCTTT. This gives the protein CASSPGQGSMGTEAFF.

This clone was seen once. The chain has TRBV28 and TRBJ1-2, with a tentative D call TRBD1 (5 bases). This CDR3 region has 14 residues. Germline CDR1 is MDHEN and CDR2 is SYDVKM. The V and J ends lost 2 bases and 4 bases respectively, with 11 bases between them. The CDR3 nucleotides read TGTGCCAGCAGTTTACTCGGGGGGACCTATGGCTACACCTTC. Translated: CASSLLGGTYGYTF.

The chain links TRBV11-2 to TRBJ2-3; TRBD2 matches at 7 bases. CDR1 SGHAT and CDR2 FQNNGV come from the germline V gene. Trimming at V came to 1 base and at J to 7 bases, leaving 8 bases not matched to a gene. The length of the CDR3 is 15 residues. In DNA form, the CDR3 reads TGTGCCAGCAGCTTAGGAACGGGGGGAGCCCATACGCAGTATTTT. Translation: CASSLGTGGAHTQYF.

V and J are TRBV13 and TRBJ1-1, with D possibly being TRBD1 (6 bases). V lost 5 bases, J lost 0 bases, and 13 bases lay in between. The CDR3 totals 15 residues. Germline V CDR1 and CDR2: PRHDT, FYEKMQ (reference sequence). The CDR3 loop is CASSNLQGMNTEAFF. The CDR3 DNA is TGTGCCAGCAGCAACTTACAGGGAATGAACACTGAAGCTTTCTTT.

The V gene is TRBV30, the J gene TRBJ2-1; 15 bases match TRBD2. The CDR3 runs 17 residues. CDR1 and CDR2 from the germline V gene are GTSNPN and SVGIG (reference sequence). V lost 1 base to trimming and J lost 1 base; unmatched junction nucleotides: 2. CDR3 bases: TGTGCCTGGAGTGCCGGGACTAGCGGGAGGTCCTACAATGAGCAGTTCTTC. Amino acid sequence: CAWSAGTSGRSYNEQFF.